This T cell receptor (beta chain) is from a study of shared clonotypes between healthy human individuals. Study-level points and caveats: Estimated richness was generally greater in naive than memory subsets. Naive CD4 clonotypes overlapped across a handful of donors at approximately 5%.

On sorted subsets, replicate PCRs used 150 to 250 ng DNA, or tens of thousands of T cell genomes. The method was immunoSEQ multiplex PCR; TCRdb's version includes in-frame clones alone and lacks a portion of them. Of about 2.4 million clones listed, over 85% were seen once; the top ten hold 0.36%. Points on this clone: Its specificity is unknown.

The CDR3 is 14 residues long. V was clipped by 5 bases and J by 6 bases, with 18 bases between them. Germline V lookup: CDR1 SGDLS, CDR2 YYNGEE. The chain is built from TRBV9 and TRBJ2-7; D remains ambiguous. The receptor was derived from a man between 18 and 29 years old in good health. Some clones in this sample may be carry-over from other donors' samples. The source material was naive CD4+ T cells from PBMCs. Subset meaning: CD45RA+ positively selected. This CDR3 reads CASSFTLLRSEQYF. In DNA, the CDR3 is TGTGCCAGCAGTTTTACCCTCCTGCGAAGCGAGCAGTACTTC.